Sequencing of this T cell receptor (beta chain) was carried out in a study of T-cell memory formation after mild COVID-19. Overall study context: Each donor largely had its own TCR clusters. Study-level points and caveats: Day 15 to 85 contractors were CD4/CD8 balanced; later expanders leaned CD4+.

About this clonotype: Its antigen is not known.

V lost 5 bases and J 0 bases, leaving 11 bases between the germline ends. Per germline, CDR1 LNHNV and CDR2 YYDKDF (reference sequence). The CDR3 extends over 15 amino acids. Constant-segment-primed 5'RACE gave TCR alpha and TCR beta cDNA libraries with sample barcodes and UMIs. One entry per CDR3 protein, called by TCRdb with MiXCR from the 5' RACE reads. The repertoire consists of 85,000 to 120,000 distinct CDR3 sequences, with around 12% occurring once and the leading ten covering 25% to 35%. The specimen sequenced was PBMCs or a T cell subset sorted from them (not recorded which). The J gene is TRBJ2-1, the V gene TRBV15; no firm D call. The TCR comes from an adult woman who had mild COVID-19 (a few samples of this study predate the infection). Cell type and time point are not known. As DNA, the CDR3 is TGTGCCACCAGCTCACGATCGAGCTCCTACAATGAGCAGTTCTTC. Protein sequence: CATSSRSSSYNEQFF.